Here is one T cell receptor (beta chain) with its context. The assay was immunoSEQ multiplex PCR, and TCRdb's table has in-frame clones only and misses some. The sample includes 650,000 to 950,000 clones, approximately 83% of them seen just once. The entry originates in a study of shared T cell receptors in the human thymus. The sample was also reused in another study, on human thymus T cells. That report notes: It was from resections taken during corrective heart surgery that the thymus tissue came. Related research examined unrelated individuals and reported that their thymic repertoires overlapped highly.

The sample consisted of thymocytes. The receptor was derived from a girl under three years old with a congenital heart defect.

The DNA of the CDR3 is TGTGCCAGTAGCTTGGGGGACACCTGGCGGTACGGCTACACCTTC. Protein sequence: CASSLGDTWRYGYTF. The rearrangement uses TRBV19 and TRBJ1-2; D might be TRBD1 (6 bases). Trimming left V 6 bases short and J 8 bases short, with 22 bases between. Germline CDR1 is LNHDA and CDR2 is SQIVND (reference sequence). The length of the CDR3 is 15 residues.